The rows below give T cell receptor beta chains drawn from one sample of a study of graft-versus-host responses after intestinal transplantation. Profiled with immunoSEQ multiplex PCR; TCRdb holds only in-frame clones, not every one. This sample has about 88,000 clones, with around 93% found just once. No antigen has been identified for these receptors. This sample comprised unstimulated CD4+ T cells sorted from spleen or lymph node cells, obtained before transplant. These receptors all come from a human donor who was the organ donor for an intestinal transplant. Both conserved end residues are part of each CDR3. D genes are given only for firm matches. The size of a clone is reported for some rows only, either as once, few or many, or as a class for expanded clones.

V: TRBV7-9
D: TRBD2
J: TRBJ2-3
size: .
CDR3: CASSSGLVLQDTQYF
DNA: TGTGCCAGCAGCTCGGGACTAGTATTGCAAGATACGCAGTATTTT

V: TRBV18
D: .
J: TRBJ1-2
size: few
CDR3: CASSPRRTKNNYGYTF
DNA: TGTGCCAGCTCACCACGACGGACAAAAAATAACTATGGCTACACCTTC

V: TRBV6-5
D: .
J: TRBJ2-7
size: .
CDR3: CASDTRLYEQYF
DNA: TGTGCCAGCGATACCCGGCTCTACGAGCAGTACTTC

V: TRBV6-6
D: .
J: TRBJ2-7
size: .
CDR3: CASSYSIGWQYF
DNA: TGTGCCAGCAGTTACTCGATCGGGTGGCAGTACTTC

V: TRBV5-1
D: TRBD1
J: TRBJ1-4
size: .
CDR3: CASSSGQGTTNEKLFF
DNA: TGCGCCAGCAGCTCTGGACAGGGGACAACTAATGAAAAACTGTTTTTT

V: TRBV4-2
D: TRBD2
J: TRBJ2-1
size: .
CDR3: CASSQLSGGSYNEQFF
DNA: TGTGCCAGCAGCCAACTGAGCGGGGGTTCCTACAATGAGCAGTTCTTC

V: TRBV6-5
D: .
J: TRBJ1-5
size: .
CDR3: CASSYSKSHTQPQHF
DNA: TGTGCCAGCAGTTACTCGAAGTCCCACACTCAGCCCCAGCATTTT

V: TRBV2
D: TRBD1
J: TRBJ1-5
size: .
CDR3: CASRVQGAKNQPQHF
DNA: TGTGCCAGCAGGGTACAGGGGGCTAAGAATCAGCCCCAGCATTTT

V: TRBV7-9
D: .
J: TRBJ2-3
size: .
CDR3: CASSLTDTQYF
DNA: TGTGCCAGCAGCCTCACAGATACGCAGTATTTT

V: TRBV11-2
D: TRBD1
J: TRBJ2-7
size: .
CDR3: CASSPRQGRSYEQYF
DNA: TGTGCCAGCAGCCCCCGACAGGGCCGGTCCTACGAGCAGTACTTC

V: TRBV5-1
D: .
J: TRBJ2-6
size: .
CDR3: CASSLGGIRSSGANVLTF
DNA: TGCGCCAGCAGCTTGGGTGGGATCCGTAGCTCTGGGGCCAACGTCCTGACTTTC

V: TRBV7-9
D: .
J: TRBJ2-5
size: once
CDR3: CASSFNGGAETQYF
DNA: TGTGCCAGCAGCTTCAACGGTGGAGCGGAGACCCAGTACTTC

V: TRBV7-2
D: .
J: TRBJ2-3
size: once
CDR3: CASAKFGAGSTDTQYF
DNA: TGTGCCAGCGCCAAGTTCGGGGCGGGTAGCACAGATACGCAGTATTTT

V: TRBV5-4
D: .
J: TRBJ1-5
size: once
CDR3: CASSPDRNQPQHF
DNA: TGTGCCAGCAGCCCAGACAGGAATCAGCCCCAGCATTTT

V: TRBV28
D: .
J: TRBJ1-2
size: .
CDR3: CASRRNYGYTF
DNA: TGTGCCAGCCGGCGAAACTATGGCTACACCTTC

V: TRBV27
D: .
J: TRBJ1-2
size: .
CDR3: CASSLSPRWGAGYTF
DNA: TGTGCCAGCAGTTTATCGCCCCGTTGGGGGGCTGGCTACACCTTC

V: TRBV28
D: .
J: TRBJ1-1
size: .
CDR3: CASSRLGGTDTEAFF
DNA: TGTGCCAGCAGTCGCCTGGGGGGAACTGACACTGAAGCTTTCTTT

V: TRBV18
D: TRBD1
J: TRBJ1-1
size: once
CDR3: CASSPGQARNTEAFF
DNA: TGTGCCAGCTCACCGGGACAGGCCCGGAACACTGAAGCTTTCTTT

V: TRBV5-1
D: TRBD2
J: TRBJ2-1
size: .
CDR3: CASSLSRLAGEWGIVNEQFF
DNA: TGCGCCAGCAGCTTGTCGAGACTAGCGGGGGAATGGGGTATTGTCAATGAGCAGTTCTTC

V: TRBV28
D: .
J: TRBJ2-5
size: .
CDR3: CASSRGGLETQYF
DNA: TGTGCCAGCAGTAGGGGGGGCCTCGAGACCCAGTACTTC

V: TRBV10-1
D: .
J: TRBJ2-7
size: .
CDR3: CASSEVPTTDEQYF
DNA: TGCGCCAGCAGTGAAGTTCCGACCACGGACGAGCAGTACTTC

V: TRBV30
D: .
J: TRBJ1-5
size: .
CDR3: CAWSSARAGSYSNQPQHF
DNA: TGTGCCTGGAGTTCGGCCCGGGCAGGCAGCTATAGCAATCAGCCCCAGCATTTT

V: TRBV18
D: TRBD2
J: TRBJ2-3
size: .
CDR3: CASSPVISGGSTDTQYF
DNA: TGTGCCAGCTCACCAGTCATAAGCGGGGGTAGCACAGATACGCAGTATTTT

V: TRBV7-6
D: TRBD2
J: TRBJ2-1
size: .
CDR3: CASGSGAVLGYNEQFF
DNA: TGTGCCAGCGGAAGCGGGGCGGTGTTGGGCTACAATGAGCAGTTCTTC

V: TRBV4-2
D: .
J: TRBJ1-1
size: .
CDR3: CASSPTFKDTEAFF
DNA: TGTGCCAGCAGCCCGACCTTTAAGGACACTGAAGCTTTCTTT

V: TRBV25-1
D: .
J: TRBJ1-2
size: .
CDR3: CASSASLGGYTF
DNA: TGTGCCAGCAGTGCTTCCCTGGGGGGCTACACCTTC

V: TRBV6-5
D: .
J: TRBJ1-6
size: .
CDR3: CASGALLNSPLHF
DNA: TGTGCCAGCGGAGCACTTCTTAATTCACCCCTCCACTTT

V: TRBV25-1
D: .
J: TRBJ1-1
size: .
CDR3: CASSDQVSRDEAFF
DNA: TGTGCCAGCAGTGATCAAGTGAGCCGCGATGAAGCTTTCTTT

V: TRBV4-1
D: TRBD1
J: TRBJ1-1
size: .
CDR3: CASSLWTGQPMNTEAFF
DNA: TGCGCCAGCAGCCTTTGGACAGGGCAACCCATGAACACTGAAGCTTTCTTT

V: TRBV27
D: TRBD1
J: TRBJ2-7
size: few
CDR3: CASSFGQGVNYEQYF
DNA: TGTGCCAGCAGTTTCGGACAGGGGGTGAACTACGAGCAGTACTTC

V: TRBV6-7
D: .
J: TRBJ1-1
size: .
CDR3: CASSYPRGLQPMNTEAFF
DNA: TGTGCCAGCAGTTACCCCAGGGGCCTACAACCCATGAACACTGAAGCTTTCTTT

V: TRBV14
D: TRBD2
J: TRBJ2-1
size: .
CDR3: CASSQERGGTYNEQFF
DNA: TGTGCCAGCAGCCAAGAACGGGGGGGGACCTACAATGAGCAGTTCTTC

V: TRBV27
D: TRBD1
J: TRBJ1-2
size: .
CDR3: CASSLRQGEAGYTF
DNA: TGTGCCAGCAGTTTACGACAGGGGGAAGCTGGCTACACCTTC

V: TRBV6-6
D: .
J: TRBJ1-1
size: .
CDR3: CASSLRVDTEAFF
DNA: TGTGCCAGCAGTCTCAGGGTAGACACTGAAGCTTTCTTT

V: TRBV14
D: .
J: TRBJ1-6
size: .
CDR3: CASGRGEPPKNSPLHF
DNA: TGTGCCAGCGGGAGGGGGGAGCCCCCTAAAAATTCACCCCTCCACTTT

V: TRBV7-8
D: .
J: TRBJ2-2
size: .
CDR3: CASSPTRNTGELFF
DNA: TGTGCCAGCAGTCCGACACGGAACACCGGGGAGCTGTTTTTT

V: TRBV28
D: TRBD1
J: TRBJ1-5
size: .
CDR3: CASSFPKTGGHQPQHF
DNA: TGTGCCAGCAGCTTCCCCAAGACAGGGGGGCATCAGCCCCAGCATTTT

V: TRBV2
D: TRBD2
J: TRBJ2-3
size: .
CDR3: CASSPAQRGGLTDTQYF
DNA: TGTGCCAGCAGTCCTGCCCAGCGGGGGGGCCTTACAGATACGCAGTATTTT

V: TRBV6-1
D: .
J: TRBJ1-5
size: .
CDR3: CASSEREAPYSNQPQHF
DNA: TGTGCCAGCAGTGAGAGGGAGGCCCCTTATAGCAATCAGCCCCAGCATTTT

V: TRBV7-2
D: TRBD2
J: TRBJ2-2
size: .
CDR3: CASSLARLAGAANTGELFF
DNA: TGTGCCAGCAGCTTAGCCCGACTAGCGGGGGCCGCGAACACCGGGGAGCTGTTTTTT

V: TRBV19
D: .
J: TRBJ1-5
size: .
CDR3: CASSIPPRQIPSNQPQHF
DNA: TGTGCCAGTAGTATACCCCCTAGACAGATTCCTAGCAATCAGCCCCAGCATTTT

V: TRBV2
D: .
J: TRBJ2-7
size: .
CDR3: CASSRDTYEQYF
DNA: TGTGCCAGCAGCAGAGACACCTACGAGCAGTACTTC

V: TRBV28
D: .
J: TRBJ1-3
size: .
CDR3: CASSYPGSGNTIYF
DNA: TGTGCCAGCAGTTACCCCGGATCCGGAAACACCATATATTTT

V: TRBV4-3
D: .
J: TRBJ2-6
size: once
CDR3: CASRSSGANVLTF
DNA: TGCGCCAGCAGAAGCTCTGGGGCCAACGTCCTGACTTTC

V: TRBV7-6
D: .
J: TRBJ2-7
size: .
CDR3: CASSLDRQAGNEQYF
DNA: TGTGCCAGCAGCTTAGATAGGCAGGCTGGGAACGAGCAGTACTTC

V: TRBV6-5
D: .
J: TRBJ2-6
size: .
CDR3: CASSPHGSGANVLTF
DNA: TGTGCCAGCAGCCCGCACGGCTCTGGGGCCAACGTCCTGACTTTC

V: TRBV25-1
D: TRBD1
J: TRBJ2-7
size: .
CDR3: CASSYRGSYEQYF
DNA: TGTGCCAGCAGTTACAGGGGGTCCTACGAGCAGTACTTC

V: TRBV6-4
D: .
J: TRBJ1-2
size: .
CDR3: CASSDSPRGGFGYTF
DNA: TGTGCCAGCAGTGACTCTCCCAGGGGAGGTTTTGGCTACACCTTC

V: TRBV30
D: .
J: TRBJ1-4
size: once
CDR3: CAWRVPPGKLFF
DNA: TGTGCCTGGAGGGTCCCCCCAGGAAAACTGTTTTTT

V: TRBV6-6
D: .
J: TRBJ1-4
size: few
CDR3: CASSYSSTTNEKLFF
DNA: TGTGCCAGCAGTTACTCTTCCACAACTAATGAAAAACTGTTTTTT

V: TRBV18
D: .
J: TRBJ2-3
size: .
CDR3: CASSPLTRPTTQYF
DNA: TGTGCCAGCTCACCACTGACTAGACCCACTACGCAGTATTTT

V: TRBV5-4
D: .
J: TRBJ1-1
size: .
CDR3: CASSLRGGTNTEAFF
DNA: TGTGCCAGCAGCTTGCGAGGGGGAACAAACACTGAAGCTTTCTTT

V: TRBV7-6
D: TRBD1
J: TRBJ2-2
size: .
CDR3: CASRTGTGGTGELFF
DNA: TGTGCCAGCAGAACCGGGACAGGGGGCACCGGGGAGCTGTTTTTT

V: TRBV9
D: .
J: TRBJ2-2
size: .
CDR3: CASSVIGGNTGELFF
DNA: TGTGCCAGCAGCGTAATAGGGGGGAACACCGGGGAGCTGTTTTTT

V: TRBV7-6
D: .
J: TRBJ1-3
size: .
CDR3: CASSPHVRAESSGNTIYF
DNA: TGTGCCAGCAGCCCCCACGTTAGGGCGGAGAGCTCTGGAAACACCATATATTTT

V: TRBV11-2
D: .
J: TRBJ2-4
size: .
CDR3: CASSLASHKNIQYF
DNA: TGTGCCAGCAGCTTAGCGTCCCACAAAAACATTCAGTACTTC

V: TRBV9
D: .
J: TRBJ2-3
size: .
CDR3: CASSVAPTDTDTQYF
DNA: TGTGCCAGCAGCGTAGCGCCGACAGACACAGATACGCAGTATTTT

V: TRBV5-6
D: TRBD1
J: TRBJ1-6
size: .
CDR3: CASSLRTGTSSYNSPLHF
DNA: TGTGCCAGCAGCCTACGGACAGGGACGAGCTCCTATAATTCACCCCTCCACTTT

V: TRBV13
D: .
J: TRBJ1-1
size: .
CDR3: CASSFLPNTEAFF
DNA: TGTGCCAGCAGCTTTCTACCGAACACTGAAGCTTTCTTT

V: TRBV30
D: TRBD1
J: TRBJ1-2
size: .
CDR3: CAWSGAGTGYGYTF
DNA: TGTGCCTGGAGTGGAGCAGGGACAGGATATGGCTACACCTTC